This T cell receptor (beta chain) is from a study of T cell responses to AZD1222 COVID-19 vaccine. Study-wide results and caveats: At study baseline, merely six AZD1222 recipients were seropositive. Clonal diversity may have been underestimated, and the donors were mostly white British, with more females than males.

The CDR3 length is 15 residues. V was clipped by 1 base and J by 2 bases, with 11 bases between them. The V gene's germline CDR1 is SGHTA and CDR2 FQGNSA. The repertoire was sequenced with immunoSEQ multiplex PCR; TCRdb's copy has only in-frame clones and lacks some. This table lists 150,000 or so clones. About this clone itself: As yet, its antigen is unknown.

The V and J genes are TRBV7-2 and TRBJ1-1; D not certain. The specimen sequenced was peripheral blood. The TCR comes from an adult in good health. The CDR3 sequence is CASSLVSTDNTEAFF. CDR3 bases: TGTGCCAGCAGCTTAGTTTCCACAGACAACACTGAAGCTTTCTTT.